A single sample is the source of the 25 T cell receptor beta chains below, sequenced in a study of CD8 T cells in ankylosing spondylitis. Study-level findings and limits: Seemingly distinctive of ankylosing spondylitis blood was a TCR beta motif formed by eight highly homologous variants.

TCRdb passed the 5' RACE reads through MiXCR, listing each CDR3 protein once. The data show some 840,000 distinct CDR3 sequences, with roughly 12% seen just once and approximately 0.5% held by the top ten. Which antigens these TCRs recognize remains unknown. Sequenced input: blood, either unsorted or a sorted T cell fraction (not recorded which). The receptors come from a male donor with ankylosing spondylitis.

The CDR3 loop is CARLMGAGNTIYF. CDR3 nucleotides: TGTGCCAGATTAATGGGGGCTGGAAACACCATATATTTT. This chain connects TRBV9 to TRBJ1-3; a possible D gene is TRBD1 (5 bases). Trimming stripped 8 bases from V and 2 bases from J, with 11 bases between. The CDR3 spans 13 residues. Germline lookup yields CDR1 SGDLS and CDR2 YYNGEE.

This clonotype was seen more than once but under ten times. The chain recombines TRBV6-1 with TRBJ1-2; D gene ambiguous. V lost 6 bases and J lost 1, with 12 bases in between. This CDR3 has 14 residues. From germline, CDR1 is MNHNS and CDR2 SASEGT. CDR3: CASRRTDHNYGYTF. The CDR3 DNA reads as TGTGCCAGCAGAAGGACGGATCATAACTATGGCTACACCTTC.

About this clonotype itself: Likely a read error: the CDR3 ends without its conserved phenylalanine or tryptophan. This sequence joins TRBV5-1 and TRBJ2-1; possible D gene TRBD2, 5 bases. The CDR3 length is 15 residues. The ends were cut back, 0 bases at V and 8 bases at J, with 15 bases in the middle. Germline V gene lookup returns CDR1 SGHRS and CDR2 YFSETQ. CDR3 DNA: TGCGCCAGCAGCTTGGGGCCTAGCACGTCCCATGAGCAGTTCTAC. It translates to CASSLGPSTSHEQFY.

The chain has TRBV6-5 and TRBJ2-7, with 7 bases identical to TRBD2. CDR3 length: 14 amino acids. CDR1 is MNHEY and CDR2 is SVGAGI in the germline V gene. The V segment lost 2 bases and the J segment 5 bases; nucleotides outside the gene matches: 6. CDR3 sequence: CASSYPGGPNEQYF. The CDR3 coding sequence is TGTGCCAGCAGTTACCCGGGAGGTCCCAACGAGCAGTACTTC.

The chain carries TRBV18 and TRBJ1-1, with unresolved D. CDR1 and CDR2 (germline): KGHSH, LQKENI. CDR3 length: 14 residues. The germline V and J ends were trimmed by 2 bases and 3 bases, with 10 bases remaining between them. CDR3 loop: CASSPSQLDTEAFF. The DNA for the CDR3 is TGTGCCAGCTCACCAAGTCAGCTTGACACTGAAGCTTTCTTT. Filled out from reference TRBV18 and TRBJ1-1, the complete variable domain reads NAGVMQNPRHLVRRRGQEARLRCSPMKGHSHVYWYRQLPEEGLKFMVYLQKENIIDESGMPKERFSAEFPKEGPSILRIQQVVRGDSAAYFCASSPSQLDTEAFFGQGTRLTVV.

The gene calls are TRBV7-2 and TRBJ1-4; D may be TRBD1 (6 bases). Germline values: CDR1 SGHTA, CDR2 FQGNSA. Between the trimmed V and J ends, which lost 6 bases and 0 bases, there was a span of 14 bases. The CDR3 is made up of 16 amino acids. The CDR3 DNA is TGTGCCAGCAGACCCCTACAGGGCGCAACTAATGAAAAACTGTTTTTT. Its translation is CASRPLQGATNEKLFF.

This clonotype was counted at least ten times. This rearrangement joins TRBV28 to TRBJ2-2, with 10 nucleotides matching TRBD2. The germline V gene encodes CDR1 MDHEN and CDR2 SYDVKM. Unmatched junction bases numbered 3, after V lost 5 bases and J lost 0 bases. The CDR3 has 16 amino acids. Here the CDR3 DNA reads TGTGCCAGCAGTCGTGGACTAGCGGCGAACACCGGGGAGCTGTTTTTT. It codes for CASSRGLAANTGELFF.

This clonotype was seen a few times. CDR3 protein: CASSLTSWVAGGTGELFF. The CDR3 DNA follows: TGTGCCAGCAGTTTAACTTCGTGGGTAGCGGGAGGAACCGGGGAGCTGTTTTTT. V usage is TRBV28 and J usage is TRBJ2-2; 10 nucleotides match TRBD2. Germline CDR1 and CDR2: MDHEN and SYDVKM. With 2 bases clipped from V and 5 bases from J, the junction kept 11 bases outside the gene matches. This CDR3 region has 18 residues.

V and J are TRBV12-3 or TRBV12-4 and TRBJ2-7; unclear D gene. This CDR3 has 14 residues. V was trimmed by 3 bases and J by 0 bases, leaving 9 bases between them. CDR3 bases: TGTGCCAGCAGTTTGTTCGCTGACTCCTACGAGCAGTACTTC. Protein sequence: CASSLFADSYEQYF.

There are a few counts of this clonotype. Its ends do not fully match the called genes, so a read error is possible. The chain combines TRBV6-6 with TRBJ1-1; no clear D gene. Germline CDR1 and CDR2: MNHNY and SVGAGI (reference sequence). The length of the CDR3 is 11 residues. The chain's CDR3 is CASSYLLSEVF. CDR3 DNA: TGTGCCAGCAGTTACCTCCTATCAGAGGTCTTT.

The V gene is TRBV5-1, the J gene TRBJ2-7, with 9 nucleotides matching TRBD2. Germline CDR1 reads SGHRS; CDR2 reads YFSETQ. The CDR3 is 16 amino acids. J lost 1 base, V lost 3 bases, and 8 bases had no gene match. This chain's CDR3 is CASSSGLAVRSYEQYF. CDR3 in DNA: TGCGCCAGCAGCTCGGGACTAGCTGTCCGGTCCTACGAGCAGTACTTC.

V and J are TRBV5-1 and TRBJ1-1; the D gene is possibly TRBD1 (5 bases). The CDR3 loop spans 15 amino acids. Germline V gives CDR1 SGHRS, CDR2 YFSETQ. V was shortened by 5 bases and J by 6 bases, with 20 bases between the two germline ends. The CDR3 reads CASSSNPSGIAEAFF. As DNA, the CDR3 is TGCGCCAGCAGTTCCAACCCGTCAGGGATCGCTGAAGCTTTCTTT.

The chain links TRBV7-9 to TRBJ2-3; D is possibly TRBD1 or TRBD2 (5 bases each). Trimming cost V 0 bases and J 2 bases, with 9 bases left between them. CDR3 size: 15 residues. The germline V gene encodes CDR1 SEHNR and CDR2 FQNEAQ (reference sequence). The CDR3 here is CASSLAQGPTDTQYF. CDR3 nucleotides: TGTGCCAGCAGCTTAGCGCAGGGACCCACAGATACGCAGTATTTT.

This chain joins TRBV9 and TRBJ2-3; D possibly uses TRBD1 or TRBD2 (5 bases each). The ends were cut back, 2 bases at V and 5 bases at J, with 6 bases in the middle. The germline V gene has CDR1 SGDLS and CDR2 YYNGEE. The CDR3 loop spans 12 amino acids. The CDR3 spells CASSVGVDTQYF. The CDR3 coding sequence is TGTGCCAGCAGCGTGGGGGTAGATACGCAGTATTTT.

The V and J genes are TRBV6-2 or TRBV6-3 and TRBJ2-5; D is ambiguous. CDR3 length: 13 residues. Trimming left V 6 bases short and J 4 bases short, with 12 bases between. Germline V gene data show CDR1 as MNHEY and CDR2 as SVGEGT. The CDR3 loop is CASRRTIGETQYF. The CDR3 nucleotides are TGTGCCAGCAGACGGACGATCGGAGAGACCCAGTACTTC.

J is TRBJ2-3 and V is TRBV5-1; 8 bases fit TRBD1. Germline CDR1 reads SGHRS; CDR2 reads YFSETQ. The junction had 12 bases not matched to a gene; V was cut back by 0 bases and J by 6 bases. CDR3 length: 17 residues. The CDR3 region is CASSLGRQGSMMDTQYF. CDR3 DNA: TGCGCCAGCAGCTTGGGGAGACAGGGGAGCATGATGGATACGCAGTATTTT. The full variable domain, in which reference TRBV5-1 and TRBJ2-3 provide the parts outside the CDR3, is KAGVTQTPRYLIKTRGQQVTLSCSPISGHRSVSWYQQTPGQGLQFLFEYFSETQRNKGNFPGRFSGRQFSNSRSEMNVSTLELGDSALYLCASSLGRQGSMMDTQYFGPGTRLTVL.

The chain links TRBV29-1 to TRBJ1-2; D possibly corresponds to TRBD1 (5 bases). With 7 bases removed from V and 6 bases from J, the gap between germline ends came to 15 bases. This CDR3 has 12 residues. Germline V lookup: CDR1 SQVTM, CDR2 ANQGSEA. CDR3 amino acids: CSAKAQGHGYTF. The CDR3 DNA follows: TGCAGCGCCAAAGCTCAGGGACATGGCTACACCTTC.

This clonotype was found a few times. V gene TRBV28 combines with J gene TRBJ1-2; D perhaps matches TRBD1 (5 bases). Germline V gene lookup returns CDR1 MDHEN and CDR2 SYDVKM. V shed 3 bases and J shed 4 bases, with 12 bases lying between them. CDR3 length: 14 residues. The CDR3 DNA is TGTGCCAGCAGTTTGGGATGGGACGGCTATGGCTACACCTTC. Its protein product is CASSLGWDGYGYTF.

This chain links TRBV6-1 with TRBJ2-1, with 9 bases matching TRBD2. Germline V CDR1 and CDR2: MNHNS, SASEGT. Germline trimming cut 10 bases from V and 9 bases from J; bases unmatched to any gene: 10. The CDR3 length is 13 residues. The CDR3 bases are TGTGCCACCCGACTGGCGGGAGGGCCTGAGCAGTTCTTC. Translating gives CATRLAGGPEQFF.

This rearrangement joins TRBV11-1 to TRBJ2-1; 7 bases are a match to TRBD2. Germline V gene sequence: CDR1 SGHAT, CDR2 FQDESV (reference sequence). The CDR3 is 15 residues long. V shed 2 bases and J 8 bases; nucleotides not matched to a gene: 9. The CDR3 reads CASSLRAGLKDEQFF. The CDR3 DNA follows: TGTGCCAGCAGCTTAAGAGCGGGACTTAAGGATGAGCAGTTCTTC.

The J gene is TRBJ2-7, the V gene TRBV6-1; D assignment may be TRBD1 or TRBD2 (6 bases each). Trimming removed 5 bases at V and 0 bases at J, with 14 bases between. Looked up from germline, CDR1 is MNHNS and CDR2 is SASEGT. The CDR3 loop spans 15 amino acids. The CDR3 loop reads CASSRGTMASYEQYF. The CDR3 coding sequence is TGTGCCAGCAGTCGGGGGACAATGGCCTCCTACGAGCAGTACTTC.

This clonotype occurred a few times. V is TRBV24-1 and J is TRBJ2-5, with D possibly TRBD2 on 6 matching bases. Germline CDR1 KGHDR, CDR2 SFDVKD. V gave up 4 bases and J gave up 4 bases, with 15 bases separating them. CDR3 length equals 15 residues. This chain's CDR3 is CATSDPAGRGETQYF. Here the CDR3 DNA reads TGTGCCACCAGTGACCCAGCGGGTCGAGGAGAGACCCAGTACTTC.

The table lists this clonotype with many counts. This chain links TRBV20-1 with TRBJ1-1; D gene ambiguous. V dropped 5 bases and J dropped 10 bases, with 14 bases sitting between them. This CDR3 has 11 residues. Germline CDR1 and CDR2: DFQATT and SNEGSKA (reference sequence). The CDR3 nucleotides read TGCAGTGCTGGCTCTGGTAGTGTAGCTTTCTTT. It encodes CSAGSGSVAFF.

There are many counts of this clonotype. This chain links TRBV20-1 with TRBJ2-1; a possible D gene is TRBD1 (7 bases). The CDR3 consists of 17 residues. V was cut by 3 bases and J by 4 bases, with 22 bases left in between. Looked up from germline, CDR1 is DFQATT and CDR2 is SNEGSKA (reference sequence). The CDR3 loop is CSARGPTRDRVYNEQFF. CDR3 DNA sequence: TGCAGTGCTAGGGGCCCGACGCGGGACAGAGTTTACAATGAGCAGTTCTTC.

The rearrangement uses TRBV20-1 and TRBJ1-5; no definite D call. The CDR3 is 15 residues long. V was cut by 0 bases and J by 7 bases, with 16 bases left in between. The V gene's germline CDR1 is DFQATT and CDR2 SNEGSKA (reference sequence). For the CDR3, the DNA is TGCAGTGCTAGAGATCGAGATAGGGTTTACCAGCCCCAGCATTTT. It specifies CSARDRDRVYQPQHF.